This T cell receptor (beta chain) derives from a study of blood T cell repertoires in COVID-19 (dated by TCRdb to 2018 to 2020). As for the study more broadly: Samples from collaborators originated in the United States, Italy and Spain and spanned both the acute and convalescent phases of COVID-19. The material from the prospective study consisted of cDNA or gDNA derived from T cells, B-cell-depleted T cells, or PBMCs. The repertoires were released in a freely available public database meant as a resource for research on the immune response to SARS-CoV-2. Samples came from the ongoing ImmuneRACE study (first 160 participants) plus 1,254 subjects from 6 global collaborators. Deeply sampled blood TCRbeta repertoires from subjects exposed to, actively infected with, or recovered from COVID-19 were included in the dataset. A de-identified subject ID, COVID-19 status, age in years and sex were almost always included in the sample metadata. HLA class I and class II types, where available, came from metadata supplied by the sample provider rather than from assay-based typing. Overall study results and their limits: How much clinical and demographic metadata was included differed by source and by participant, and the metadata was provided uncurated.

The collaborating institutions used their own protocols to collect whole blood in K2EDTA tubes. For TCRbeta analysis, collaborators shipped samples in one of three forms: frozen whole blood, isolated PBMCs, or DNA extracted from either of those sample types. As concerns this clone: Its antigen is currently not known. Base qualities are not provided; no much larger clone lies one nucleotide away.

The immunoSEQ Assay, a bias-controlled multiplex PCR, was used to amplify TCRbeta CDR3 regions from genomic DNA. As for the original processing: Nucleated cell counts per sample were estimated from amplification of reference gene primers within the assay. Sequence reads were collapsed and filtered to measure the absolute abundance of every unique TCRbeta CDR3 rearrangement. Productive Simpson clonality was computed per sample as the square root of Simpson's diversity index over productive rearrangements. Entries here come from immuneACCESS through TCRdb and include only in-frame sequences with V and J called. Some clones fail to appear in such tables; in the studies checked, an unresolved V gene covers under half of the shortfall, and the cause of the remainder is unknown. The D gene and trimming were derived from the DNA, and the V and J assignments and clone size from that table. For this sample the table gives tens of thousands of clones, of which around 85% were detected only once. Of the sample, around 29% is held by the ten largest clones.

The material sequenced was peripheral blood. This TCR was recovered from an elderly woman with acute or convalescent COVID-19.

CDR3 protein: CASSPGQARNNEQFF. The nucleotide sequence is given as TGTGCCAGCTCACCGGGGCAGGCTCGGAACAATGAGCAGTTCTTC. The chain is encoded by TRBV18 joined to TRBJ2-1; a tentative D match to TRBD1 spans 5 bases. V is pared back by 3 bases and J by 5 bases, with 14 bases lying between the germline termini. The CDR3 spans 15 residues, from the cysteine through the phenylalanine. Just the 45-base CDR3 DNA is kept, in frame starting at base 1. CDR1 is given as KGHSH and CDR2 as LQKENI, both from the germline V gene.